Each of the 3 T cell receptor beta chains below was sequenced from the same sample in a study of T cells in lung cancer brain metastases. Sequencing was performed with immunoSEQ multiplex PCR; in TCRdb, only in-frame clones are kept and a portion is missing. The sample lists approximately 4,800 clones, 70% to 90% seen once, with less than 3.5% in the top ten. The specimen was tumor tissue from the primary lung tumor. The receptors stem from a woman aged 45-65 years with non-small cell lung cancer.

This clone was seen only once. The junction does not match germline at one end; this may be a read error. This chain joins TRBV7-9 and TRBJ2-1; D gene uncertain. The CDR3 length is 13 residues. Germline values: CDR1 SEHNR, CDR2 FQNEAQ (reference sequence). The CDR3 sequence is CVSSPLLYNEQFF. The CDR3 DNA sequence: TGTGTCAGCAGCCCTTTGTTATACAATGAGCAGTTCTTC.

The chain links TRBV7-6 to TRBJ1-1; unclear D gene. Germline V gene sequence: CDR1 SGHVS, CDR2 FNYEAQ. V dropped 3 bases and J dropped 4 bases, with 15 bases sitting between them. The CDR3 extends over 15 amino acids. This CDR3 reads CASSFMKGGSTEAFF. DNA of the CDR3: TGTGCCAGCAGCTTTATGAAAGGAGGGAGCACTGAAGCTTTCTTT.

The chain uses TRBV9 and TRBJ1-1; D may be TRBD1 (5 bases). V lost 0 bases, J lost 1 base, and 10 bases lay in between. Germline CDR1 and CDR2: SGDLS and YYNGEE. This CDR3 is 15 amino acids long. The CDR3 DNA is TGTGCCAGCAGCGTAGGGGGGGAGGGGAACACTGAAGCTTTCTTT. Its protein is CASSVGGEGNTEAFF.